These 20 T cell receptor beta chains were all obtained from the same sample, sequenced in a study of graft-versus-host responses after intestinal transplantation listed by TCRdb under 2021. The antigens for these receptors are not known. Read against the paper, the sample's time point label means: cells obtained before transplantation from donor or recipient. The library came from the immunoSEQ multiplex PCR assay. The source is immuneACCESS, and TCRdb retained only in-frame sequences with V and J called. Part of the clones is not carried over; for the studies checked, unresolved V genes explain less than half of this, and the remainder is unexplained. Present in this sample are over 100,000 clones, less than 90% of which were seen just once. Together, the top ten hold approximately 1% of the sample. Sequences were derived from unstimulated CD4+ T cells sorted from spleen or lymph node cells, sampled before intestinal transplant. The receptors derive from a human donor who received an intestinal transplant.

The chain employs TRBV6-6 and TRBJ2-5; no clear D gene. Trimming took 3 bases from V and 1 from J, leaving 9 bases between them. Germline-derived CDR1 and CDR2 are MNHNY and SVGAGI (reference sequence). This CDR3 has 14 amino acids. This chain's CDR3 is CASSYLALQETQYF. The CDR3 nucleotides read TGTGCCAGCAGTTATTTAGCCCTCCAAGAGACCCAGTACTTC.

The gene calls are TRBV6-4 and TRBJ1-1; a possible D gene is TRBD1 (5 bases). V was pared by 6 bases and J by 0 bases, with 14 bases between. Germline CDR1 reads MRHNA; CDR2 reads SNTAGT. The CDR3 is made up of 15 amino acids. As DNA, the CDR3 is TGTGCCAGCAGGGAATTTGGGGCCCTGAACACTGAAGCTTTCTTT. Protein product: CASREFGALNTEAFF.

The DNA of the CDR3 is TGTGCCAGCAGCTTACGGTGGGGACAGGGCTACGAGCAGTACTTC. This encodes CASSLRWGQGYEQYF. V is TRBV7-6 and J is TRBJ2-7; 9 nucleotides align to TRBD1. Germline V gene lookup returns CDR1 SGHVS and CDR2 FNYEAQ. The V gene end was trimmed by 2 bases and the J gene end by 3 bases; junction bases not matched to a gene: 5. The CDR3 sequence is 15 residues long.

J is TRBJ1-2 and V is TRBV5-4; tentatively, D is TRBD1 (5 bases). Germline V CDR1 and CDR2: SGHNT, YYREEE (reference sequence). Trimming shortened V by 4 bases and J by 0 bases, and 19 bases separated the two germline ends. The CDR3 is 17 residues long. CDR3: CASSHNQGRTSNYGYTF. CDR3 nucleotide sequence: TGTGCCAGCAGCCATAACCAGGGACGGACTTCTAACTATGGCTACACCTTC. Drawing the rest from reference TRBV5-4 and TRBJ1-2, the complete variable domain is ETGVTQSPTHLIKTRGQQVTLRCSSQSGHNTVSWYQQALGQGPQFIFQYYREEENGRGNFPPRFSGLQFPNYSSELNVNALELDDSALYLCASSHNQGRTSNYGYTFGSGTRLTVV.

A single count supports this clone. J is TRBJ1-6 and V is TRBV2; no clear D. Trimming removed 1 base at V and 10 bases at J, with 14 bases between. Looked up from germline, CDR1 is SNHLY and CDR2 is FYNNEI. CDR3 length: 15 amino acids. Here the CDR3 reads CASSEGAVARSPLHF. The DNA of the CDR3 is TGTGCCAGCAGTGAAGGCGCCGTCGCCAGATCACCCCTCCACTTT.

V and J are TRBV11-2 and TRBJ2-6, with 7 bases identical to TRBD1. Germline CDR1 is SGHAT and CDR2 is FQNNGV. This CDR3 has 18 amino acids. V trimming: 0 bases; J trimming: 0 bases; junction bases outside the gene matches: 5. This chain's CDR3 is CASSLERGGGSGANVLTF. CDR3 sequence (DNA): TGTGCCAGCAGCTTAGAGAGAGGGGGCGGCTCTGGGGCCAACGTCCTGACTTTC.

This chain links TRBV7-3 with TRBJ2-3, with TRBD2 matching over 9 bases. Unmatched junction bases numbered 3, after V lost 5 bases and J lost 0 bases. The CDR3 covers 15 residues. Germline V gene sequence: CDR1 SGHTA, CDR2 FQGTGA. Here the CDR3 reads CASSPTSGSTDTQYF. The CDR3 DNA reads as TGTGCCAGCAGCCCTACTAGCGGGAGCACAGATACGCAGTATTTT.

The genes are TRBV7-2 and TRBJ1-5; 7 bases are a match to TRBD1. Per the germline V gene, CDR1 is SGHTA and CDR2 is FQGNSA. The junction had 4 bases not matched to a gene; V was cut back by 5 bases and J by 3 bases. The CDR3 length is 14 residues. The CDR3 nucleotides are TGTGCCAGCAGCCTACAGGGGTCCAATCAGCCCCAGCATTTT. Its protein is CASSLQGSNQPQHF.

The CDR3 DNA sequence: TGTGCCAGCAGCTTTTTGACCGCTAGCACAGATACGCAGTATTTT. Protein sequence: CASSFLTASTDTQYF. The chain joins TRBV5-6 to TRBJ2-3; D not resolved. Germline lookup yields CDR1 SGHDT and CDR2 YYEEEE. V lost 2 bases, J lost 0 bases, and 10 bases lay in between. This CDR3 contains 15 residues.

The chain carries TRBV6-5 and TRBJ1-5; D possibly corresponds to TRBD1 (6 bases). Germline values: CDR1 MNHEY, CDR2 SVGAGI. This CDR3 spans 15 amino acids. V was clipped by 6 bases and J by 1 base, with 13 bases between them. The CDR3, as DNA: TGTGCCAGCAGACTCAAAGGGGGAAGCAATCAGCCCCAGCATTTT. Amino acids: CASRLKGGSNQPQHF.

This chain's CDR3 is CASGRDRVTDTQYF. DNA for the CDR3: TGTGCCAGCGGCCGGGACAGGGTTACAGATACGCAGTATTTT. The gene calls are TRBV6-1 and TRBJ2-3; 9 nucleotides agree with TRBD1. The CDR3 loop spans 14 amino acids. Trimming cost V 8 bases and J 3 bases; bases outside gene matches: 6. The germline V gene has CDR1 MNHNS and CDR2 SASEGT.

The chain joins TRBV5-1 to TRBJ2-3, with TRBD2 matching 8 bases. The CDR3 spans 14 residues. V shed 3 bases, J shed 1 base, and the junction held 1 base outside the gene matches. Germline assignment: CDR1 SGHRS and CDR2 YFSETQ. The CDR3 loop is CASSWGLGTDTQYF. The CDR3 coding sequence is TGCGCCAGCAGCTGGGGACTAGGCACAGATACGCAGTATTTT.

The chain carries TRBV28 and TRBJ2-7; D gene unclear. Germline CDR1 is MDHEN and CDR2 is SYDVKM. Trimming removed 7 bases at V and 2 bases at J, with 9 bases between. The CDR3 spans 12 residues. The CDR3 DNA is TGTGCCAGCACTACGGCCACCTACGAGCAGTACTTC. Its protein product is CASTTATYEQYF.

The J gene is TRBJ1-5, the V gene TRBV4-2, with a weak D call TRBD1 (6 bases). Per the germline V gene, CDR1 is LGHNA and CDR2 is YNFKEQ. This CDR3 has 13 residues. V dropped 0 bases and J dropped 9 bases, with 9 bases sitting between them. The CDR3 sequence is CASSQEGGVPQHF. The CDR3 nucleotides are TGTGCCAGCAGCCAAGAAGGGGGAGTGCCCCAGCATTTT.

This chain uses TRBV7-9 with TRBJ1-2; TRBD1 is a possible D gene (5 bases). The germline V gene encodes CDR1 SEHNR and CDR2 FQNEAQ (reference sequence). V lost 1 base to trimming and J lost 2 bases, with 17 bases between them. The CDR3 length is 17 residues. The CDR3 nucleotides read TGTGCCAGCAGCTTAGTCGGCAGGGTTCAGTCCAACTATGGCTACACCTTC. Translation: CASSLVGRVQSNYGYTF.

The V and J genes are TRBV5-1 and TRBJ2-7; D remains ambiguous. CDR1 and CDR2 from the germline V gene are SGHRS and YFSETQ. The ends were cut back, 3 bases at V and 6 bases at J, with 13 bases in the middle. The CDR3 extends over 13 amino acids. The CDR3: CASSSEGYGEQYF. CDR3 bases: TGCGCCAGCAGCTCCGAAGGCTACGGCGAGCAGTACTTC.

J is TRBJ2-7 and V is TRBV30; maybe TRBD2 (6 bases). Germline-derived CDR1 and CDR2 are GTSNPN and SVGIG (reference sequence). CDR3 size: 12 residues. V dropped 5 bases and J dropped 4 bases, with 12 bases sitting between them. The CDR3 reads CAWGLRGYEQYF. The DNA for the CDR3 is TGTGCCTGGGGACTACGAGGATACGAGCAGTACTTC.

V gene TRBV4-1 combines with J gene TRBJ2-6, with D possibly matching TRBD2 (6 bases). The CDR3 totals 18 residues. With 3 bases removed from V and 0 bases from J, the gap between germline ends came to 15 bases. Germline values: CDR1 MGHRA, CDR2 YSYEKL. In DNA form, the CDR3 reads TGCGCCAGCAGCCATTATAGCGGTGTGCTCTCTGGGGCCAACGTCCTGACTTTC. Its protein product is CASSHYSGVLSGANVLTF.

The CDR3 bases are TGTGCCAGCAGCGAGACTAGCGGGCCCTCTTACGAGCAGTACTTC. Translated, it gives CASSETSGPSYEQYF. The chain is built from TRBV6-1 and TRBJ2-7; 10 bases are shared with TRBD2. V lost 6 bases and J lost 4; bases outside the gene matches: 9. Germline assignment: CDR1 MNHNS and CDR2 SASEGT. The CDR3 has 15 amino acids.

This clone was seen just once. The V call is TRBV27, the J call TRBJ1-1; no reliable D call. The V and J ends lost 7 bases and 2 bases respectively, with 17 bases between them. The CDR3 loop spans 15 amino acids. Germline CDR1 reads MNHEY; CDR2 reads SMNVEV (reference sequence). The CDR3 DNA follows: TGTGCCAGCACCAAGGGTCTGGGGAGTAACACTGAAGCTTTCTTT. Translation gives CASTKGLGSNTEAFF.